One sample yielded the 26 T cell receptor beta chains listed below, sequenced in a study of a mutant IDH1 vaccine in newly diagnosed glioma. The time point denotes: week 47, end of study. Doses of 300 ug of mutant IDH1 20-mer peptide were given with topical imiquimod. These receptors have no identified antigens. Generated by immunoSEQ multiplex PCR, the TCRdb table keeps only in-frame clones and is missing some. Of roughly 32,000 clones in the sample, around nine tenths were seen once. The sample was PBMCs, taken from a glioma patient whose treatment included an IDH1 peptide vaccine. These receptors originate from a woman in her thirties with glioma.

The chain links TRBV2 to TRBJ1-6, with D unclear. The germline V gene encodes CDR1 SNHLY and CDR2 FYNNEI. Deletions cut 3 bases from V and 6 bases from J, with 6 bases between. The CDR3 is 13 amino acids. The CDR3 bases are TGTGCCAGCAGTGAGCAGGTTAATTCACCCCTCCACTTT. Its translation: CASSEQVNSPLHF.

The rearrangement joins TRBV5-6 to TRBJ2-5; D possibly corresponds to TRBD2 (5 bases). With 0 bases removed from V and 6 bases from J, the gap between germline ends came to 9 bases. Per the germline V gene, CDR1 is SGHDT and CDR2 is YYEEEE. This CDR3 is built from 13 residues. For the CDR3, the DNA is TGTGCCAGCAGCTTGGGACTAATCAAGACCCAGTACTTC. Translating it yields CASSLGLIKTQYF.

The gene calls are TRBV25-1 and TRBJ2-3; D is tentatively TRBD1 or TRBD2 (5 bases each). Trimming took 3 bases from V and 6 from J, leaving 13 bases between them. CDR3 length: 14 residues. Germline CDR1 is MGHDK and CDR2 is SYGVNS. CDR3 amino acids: CASSDSNGADTQYF. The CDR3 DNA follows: TGTGCCAGCAGTGACTCTAACGGGGCGGATACGCAGTATTTT.

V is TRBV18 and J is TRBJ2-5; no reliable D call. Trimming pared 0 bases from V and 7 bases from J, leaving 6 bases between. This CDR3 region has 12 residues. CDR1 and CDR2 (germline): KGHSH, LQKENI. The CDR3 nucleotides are TGTGCCAGCTCACCACCCACGGGGACCCAGTACTTC. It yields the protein CASSPPTGTQYF.

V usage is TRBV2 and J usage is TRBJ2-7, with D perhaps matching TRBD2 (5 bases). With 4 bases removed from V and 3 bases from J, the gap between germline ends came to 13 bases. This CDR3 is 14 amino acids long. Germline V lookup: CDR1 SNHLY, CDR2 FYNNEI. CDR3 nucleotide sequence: TGTGCCAGCAGTGTGGAGACTAAGGACTACGAGCAGTACTTC. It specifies CASSVETKDYEQYF.

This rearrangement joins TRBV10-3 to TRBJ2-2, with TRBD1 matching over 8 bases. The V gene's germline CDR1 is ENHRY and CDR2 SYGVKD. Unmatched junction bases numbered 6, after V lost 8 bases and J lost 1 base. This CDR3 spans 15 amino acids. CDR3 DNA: TGTGCCATCTATGGACAGGGTGGGAACACCGGGGAGCTGTTTTTT. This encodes CAIYGQGGNTGELFF.

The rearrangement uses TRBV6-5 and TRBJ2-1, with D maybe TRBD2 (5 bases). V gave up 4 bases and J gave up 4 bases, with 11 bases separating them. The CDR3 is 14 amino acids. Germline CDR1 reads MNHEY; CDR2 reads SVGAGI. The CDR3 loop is CASSFRTGYNEQFF. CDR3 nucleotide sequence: TGTGCCAGCAGTTTCCGGACTGGATACAATGAGCAGTTCTTC.

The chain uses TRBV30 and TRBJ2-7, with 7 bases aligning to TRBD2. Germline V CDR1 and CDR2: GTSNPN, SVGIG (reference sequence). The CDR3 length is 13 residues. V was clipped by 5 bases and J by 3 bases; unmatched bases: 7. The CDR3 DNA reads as TGTGCCTGGGGGAGGGGACTCGACTACGAGCAGTACTTC. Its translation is CAWGRGLDYEQYF.

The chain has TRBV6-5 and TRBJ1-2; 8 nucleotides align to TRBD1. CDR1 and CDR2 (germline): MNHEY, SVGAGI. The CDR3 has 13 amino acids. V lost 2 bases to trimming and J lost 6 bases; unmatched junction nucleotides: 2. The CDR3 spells CASSYAQGDGYTF. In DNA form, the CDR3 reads TGTGCCAGCAGTTACGCACAGGGGGATGGCTACACCTTC.

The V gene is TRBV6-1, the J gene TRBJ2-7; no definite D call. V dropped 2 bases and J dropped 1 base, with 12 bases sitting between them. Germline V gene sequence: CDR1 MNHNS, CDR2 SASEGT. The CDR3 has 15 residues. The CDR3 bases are TGTGCCAGCAGTGAACAGAACTTACAATCCTACGAGCAGTACTTC. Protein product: CASSEQNLQSYEQYF.

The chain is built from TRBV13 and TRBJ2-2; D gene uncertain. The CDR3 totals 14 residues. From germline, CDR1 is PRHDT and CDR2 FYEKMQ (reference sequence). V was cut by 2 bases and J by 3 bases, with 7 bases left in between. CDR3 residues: CASSLSGHTGELFF. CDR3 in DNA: TGTGCCAGCAGCTTAAGTGGGCACACCGGGGAGCTGTTTTTT.

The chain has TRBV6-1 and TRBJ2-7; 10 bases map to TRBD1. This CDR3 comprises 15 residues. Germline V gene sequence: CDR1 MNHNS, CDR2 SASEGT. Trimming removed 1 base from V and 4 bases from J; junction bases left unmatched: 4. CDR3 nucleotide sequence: TGTGCCAGCAGTGAAGAGACAGGGGGCTTATACGAGCAGTACTTC. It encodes CASSEETGGLYEQYF.

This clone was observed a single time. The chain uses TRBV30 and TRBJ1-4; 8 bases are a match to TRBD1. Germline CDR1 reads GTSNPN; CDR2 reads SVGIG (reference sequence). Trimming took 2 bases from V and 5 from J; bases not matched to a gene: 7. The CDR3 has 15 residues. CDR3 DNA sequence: TGTGCCTGGAGTTTTGGACAGGGCAAGAATGAAAAACTGTTTTTT. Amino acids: CAWSFGQGKNEKLFF. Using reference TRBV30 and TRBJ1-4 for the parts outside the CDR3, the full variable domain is SQTIHQWPATLVQPVGSPLSLECTVEGTSNPNLYWYRQAAGRGLQLLFYSVGIGQISSEVPQNLSASRPQDRQFILSSKKLLLSDSGFYLCAWSFGQGKNEKLFFGSGTQLSVL.

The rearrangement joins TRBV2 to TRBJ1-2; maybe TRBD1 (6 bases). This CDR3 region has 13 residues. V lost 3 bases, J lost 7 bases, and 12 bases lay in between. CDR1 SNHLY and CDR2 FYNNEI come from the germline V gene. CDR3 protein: CASSDRGSIGYTF. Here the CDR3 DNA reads TGTGCCAGCAGTGACAGGGGTTCAATTGGCTACACCTTC.

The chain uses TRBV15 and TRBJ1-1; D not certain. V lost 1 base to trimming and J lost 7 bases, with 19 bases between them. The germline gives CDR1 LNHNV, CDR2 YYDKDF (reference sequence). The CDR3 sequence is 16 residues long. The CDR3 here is CATSRVPYVISLEAFF. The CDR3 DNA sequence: TGTGCCACCAGCAGAGTACCCTACGTAATTTCTCTTGAAGCTTTCTTT.

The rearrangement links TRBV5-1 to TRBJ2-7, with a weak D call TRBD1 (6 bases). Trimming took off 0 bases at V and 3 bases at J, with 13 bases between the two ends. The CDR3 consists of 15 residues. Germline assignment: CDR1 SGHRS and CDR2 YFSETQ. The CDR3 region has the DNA TGCGCCAGCAGCTTGGCTTCGGGACACTACTACGAGCAGTACTTC. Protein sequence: CASSLASGHYYEQYF.

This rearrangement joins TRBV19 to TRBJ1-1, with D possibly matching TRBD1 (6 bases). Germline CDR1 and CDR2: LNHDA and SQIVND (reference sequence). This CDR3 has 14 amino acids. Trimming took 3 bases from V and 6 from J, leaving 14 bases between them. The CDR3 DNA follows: TGTGCCAGTAGTATCTCACAGGGTATCCCTGAAGCTTTCTTT. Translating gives CASSISQGIPEAFF.

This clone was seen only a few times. The CDR3 is CASSSNREDYEQYF. CDR3 nucleotide sequence: TGTGCCAGCAGCTCGAACCGGGAAGACTACGAGCAGTACTTC. The V call is TRBV7-2, the J call TRBJ2-7; TRBD2 might be the D (5 bases). V lost 4 bases and J 3 bases, leaving 13 bases between the germline ends. The CDR3 runs to 14 residues. Germline loops: CDR1 SGHTA, CDR2 FQGNSA.

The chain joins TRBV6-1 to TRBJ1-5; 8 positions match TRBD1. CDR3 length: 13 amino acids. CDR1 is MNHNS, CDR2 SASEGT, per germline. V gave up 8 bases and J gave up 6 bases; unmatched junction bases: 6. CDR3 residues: CASVRQGSQPQHF. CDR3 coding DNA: TGTGCCAGCGTTAGACAGGGGAGTCAGCCCCAGCATTTT.

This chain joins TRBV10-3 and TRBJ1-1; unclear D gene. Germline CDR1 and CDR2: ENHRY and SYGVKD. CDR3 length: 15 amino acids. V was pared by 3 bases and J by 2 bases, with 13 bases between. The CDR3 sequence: CAISEGEGFNTEAFF. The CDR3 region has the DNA TGTGCCATCAGTGAAGGAGAGGGCTTTAACACTGAAGCTTTCTTT.

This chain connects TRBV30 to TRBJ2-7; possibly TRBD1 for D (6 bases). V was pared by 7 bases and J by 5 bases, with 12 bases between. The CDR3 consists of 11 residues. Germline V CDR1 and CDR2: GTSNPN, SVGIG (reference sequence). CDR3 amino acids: CASARGHEQYF. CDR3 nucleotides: TGTGCCTCCGCCAGGGGCCACGAGCAGTACTTC. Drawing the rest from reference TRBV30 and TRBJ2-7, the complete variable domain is SQTIHQWPATLVQPVGSPLSLECTVEGTSNPNLYWYRQAAGRGLQLLFYSVGIGQISSEVPQNLSASRPQDRQFILSSKKLLLSDSGFYLCASARGHEQYFGPGTRLTVT.

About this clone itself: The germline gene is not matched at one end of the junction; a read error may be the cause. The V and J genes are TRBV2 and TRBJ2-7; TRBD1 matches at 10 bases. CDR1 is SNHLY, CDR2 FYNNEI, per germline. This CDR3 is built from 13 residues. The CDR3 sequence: CASRPLLGTGADF. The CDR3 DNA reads TGTGCCAGCAGACCACTTTTAGGGACAGGGGCCGACTTC.

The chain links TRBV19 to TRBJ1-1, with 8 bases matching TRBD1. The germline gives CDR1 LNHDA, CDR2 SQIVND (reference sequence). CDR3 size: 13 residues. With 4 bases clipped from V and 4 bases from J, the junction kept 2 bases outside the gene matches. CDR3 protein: CASSTTGATEAFF. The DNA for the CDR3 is TGTGCCAGTAGTACGACAGGGGCCACTGAAGCTTTCTTT.

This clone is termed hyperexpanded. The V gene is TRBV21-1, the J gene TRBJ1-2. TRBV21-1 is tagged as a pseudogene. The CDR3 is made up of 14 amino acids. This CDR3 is CASSKSPEYYGYTF. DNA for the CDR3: TGTGCCAGCAGCAAATCTCCAGAGTACTATGGCTACACCTTC.

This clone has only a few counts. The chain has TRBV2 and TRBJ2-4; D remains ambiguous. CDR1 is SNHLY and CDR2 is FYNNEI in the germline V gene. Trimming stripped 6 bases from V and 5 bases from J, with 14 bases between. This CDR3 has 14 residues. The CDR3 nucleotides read TGTGCCAGCAGCCTCGATACGGTGGAAAACATTCAGTACTTC. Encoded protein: CASSLDTVENIQYF.

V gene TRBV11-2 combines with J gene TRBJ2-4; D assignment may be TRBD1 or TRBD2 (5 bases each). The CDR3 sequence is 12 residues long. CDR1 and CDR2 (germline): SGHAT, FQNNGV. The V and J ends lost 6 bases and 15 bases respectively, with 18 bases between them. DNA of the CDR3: TGTGCCAGCAGGGGTCAAAGTGGGGGTTGGTACTTC. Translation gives CASRGQSGGWYF.